This T cell receptor beta chain is from a study of regulatory T cells in long-lasting Graves disease. Through Arm-PCR of CDR3 regions and iRepertoire HTBI primers, TCR beta libraries were built. TCRdb processed the multiplex PCR reads anew with MiXCR; each CDR3 protein has one entry. Of a few hundred thousand distinct CDR3 sequences in the sample, around 24% were seen once. Indicated time point: persistent/refractory GD, antithyroid drugs over 5 years with positive TRAb. After RNA was extracted from PBMCs, the TCR library was made from it. CDR1 and CDR2 (germline): SGDLS, YYNGEE. The CDR3 is 15 amino acids. Trimming cost V 1 base and J 3 bases; bases outside gene matches: 4.

The sequence was obtained from a female donor with Graves disease. The starting material was peripheral blood mononuclear cells (PBMCs), obtained when the disease was refractory, from a patient treated with antithyroid drugs. This chain uses TRBV9 with TRBJ1-1, with 9 bases that match TRBD1. The CDR3 DNA is TGTGCCAGCAGCGTACCGGGACAGGGAGACACTGAAGCTTTCTTT. This gives the protein CASSVPGQGDTEAFF.